Below, one TCR beta chain is given with its context. These data originate in a study of blood T cell repertoires in COVID-19. Sequenced by immunoSEQ multiplex PCR; TCRdb stores in-frame clones only, minus some. The profile shows about 23,000 clones, 80% to 90% of them singletons. Deletions cut 3 bases from V and 0 bases from J, with 11 bases between. Germline assignment: CDR1 KGHDR and CDR2 SFDVKD. This CDR3 has 16 amino acids. The sample consisted of peripheral blood. The rearrangement links TRBV24-1 to TRBJ2-1; a possible D gene is TRBD2 (5 bases). The sequence was obtained from an elderly woman with active or convalescent COVID-19. The CDR3: CATSDETKHSYNEQFF. In DNA, the CDR3 is TGTGCCACCAGTGATGAGACTAAACACTCCTACAATGAGCAGTTCTTC.